The rows below give T cell receptor beta chains drawn from one sample of a study of T-cell reconstitution after alpha-beta-depleted transplantation in children. TCRdb itself ran the PCR reads through MiXCR, one entry per CDR3 protein. The sample records about 72,000 distinct CDR3 sequences, 7.3% being singletons. Sequenced here: PBMCs from the stem cell graft donor, sampled from the stem cell graft. These receptors were obtained from a human donor who donated a stem cell graft to a child with acute lymphoblastic leukemia. The CDR3 runs from the conserved cysteine through the conserved F or W. D genes are given only for firm matches. Size is stated for part of the rows, as once, few or many counts, or as a class when the clone is expanded.

V: TRBV12-3/TRBV12-4
J: TRBJ1-3
size: many
D: TRBD1
CDR3: CASSSGQGLFSGNTIYF
DNA: TGTGCCAGCAGTTCTGGACAGGGTCTCTTCTCTGGAAACACCATATATTTT

V: TRBV12-3/TRBV12-4
J: TRBJ1-3
size: many
D: NA
CDR3: CASSPRIGNTIYF
DNA: TGTGCCAGCAGTCCGAGGATCGGAAACACCATATATTTT

V: TRBV18
J: TRBJ1-6
size: NA
D: NA
CDR3: CASSPRGTQDSPLHF
DNA: TGTGCCAGCTCACCGAGGGGTACTCAAGATTCACCCCTCCACTTT

V: TRBV5-1
J: TRBJ1-3
size: many
D: NA
CDR3: CASSLDSGSGNTIYF
DNA: TGCGCCAGCAGCTTGGACTCGGGCTCTGGAAACACCATATATTTT

V: TRBV7-9
J: TRBJ2-1
size: NA
D: TRBD2
CDR3: CASSSSGLAGDSTGDEQFF
DNA: TGTGCCAGCAGCTCTAGTGGGCTAGCGGGAGATTCGACAGGGGATGAGCAGTTCTTC

V: TRBV19
J: TRBJ2-6
size: few
D: NA
CDR3: CASTRGEWANVLTF
DNA: TGTGCCAGTACAAGGGGGGAATGGGCCAACGTCCTGACTTTC

V: TRBV6-2/TRBV6-3
J: TRBJ2-2
size: medium-sized
D: TRBD1
CDR3: CASSEQGDTGELFF
DNA: TGTGCCAGCAGTGAACAGGGGGATACCGGGGAGCTGTTTTTT

V: TRBV11-2
J: TRBJ2-5
size: NA
D: TRBD2
CDR3: CASSSLAGAETQYF
DNA: TGTGCCAGCAGCTCACTAGCGGGAGCAGAGACCCAGTACTTC

V: TRBV6-5
J: TRBJ2-7
size: many
D: TRBD2
CDR3: CASSLPGASGLEQYF
DNA: TGTGCCAGCAGCCTCCCGGGCGCTAGCGGTTTGGAGCAGTACTTC

V: TRBV19
J: TRBJ1-1
size: few
D: NA
CDR3: CASSFGGRANTEAFF
DNA: TGTGCCAGTAGTTTCGGGGGGCGGGCGAACACTGAAGCTTTCTTT

V: TRBV6-1
J: TRBJ2-5
size: few
D: TRBD2
CDR3: CASSHRTSGVRQETQYF
DNA: TGTGCCAGCAGCCACCGGACTAGCGGGGTCCGCCAAGAGACCCAGTACTTC

V: TRBV7-9
J: TRBJ2-3
size: many
D: TRBD1
CDR3: CASSLGQGVDTQYF
DNA: TGTGCCAGCAGCTTGGGACAGGGGGTAGATACGCAGTATTTT

V: TRBV3-1
J: TRBJ2-3
size: many
D: NA
CDR3: CASSQVAGSTDTQYF
DNA: TGTGCCAGCAGCCAAGTGGCAGGAAGCACAGATACGCAGTATTTT

V: TRBV27
J: TRBJ1-6
size: few
D: NA
CDR3: CASSLSGGLTLHF
DNA: TGTGCCAGCAGTTTATCCGGGGGACTAACCCTCCACTTT

V: TRBV12-3/TRBV12-4
J: TRBJ1-1
size: many
D: NA
CDR3: CASSPGREAFF
DNA: TGTGCCAGCAGTCCCGGCAGGGAAGCTTTCTTT

V: TRBV19
J: TRBJ2-3
size: many
D: NA
CDR3: CASSIERPNPTSADTQYF
DNA: TGTGCCAGTAGTATAGAACGACCGAACCCCACATCGGCAGATACGCAGTATTTT

V: TRBV29-1
J: TRBJ2-2
size: many
D: NA
CDR3: CSAWDSLAGELFF
DNA: TGCAGCGCCTGGGACTCCTTGGCCGGGGAGCTGTTTTTT

V: TRBV5-1
J: TRBJ1-1
size: many
D: NA
CDR3: CASSLERNRSTEAFF
DNA: TGCGCCAGCAGCTTGGAACGGAACAGGTCCACTGAAGCTTTCTTT

V: TRBV6-5
J: TRBJ1-5
size: few
D: NA
CDR3: CASSYSRSKGQPQHF
DNA: TGTGCCAGCAGTTACTCGAGATCAAAGGGACAGCCCCAGCATTTT

V: TRBV12-3/TRBV12-4
J: TRBJ1-2
size: many
D: TRBD1
CDR3: CASSLAADRASGYTF
DNA: TGTGCCAGCAGTTTAGCGGCAGACAGGGCATCTGGCTACACCTTC

V: TRBV4-1
J: TRBJ2-2
size: many
D: TRBD2
CDR3: CASSQAGGGTGELFF
DNA: TGCGCCAGCAGCCAGGCGGGGGGGGGCACCGGGGAGCTGTTTTTT

V: TRBV6-5
J: TRBJ2-1
size: many
D: TRBD2
CDR3: CASRALAGVGNEQFF
DNA: TGTGCCAGCAGAGCCCTAGCGGGAGTAGGGAATGAGCAGTTCTTC

V: TRBV7-9
J: TRBJ1-1
size: NA
D: NA
CDR3: CATQVDRTNTEAFF
DNA: TGTGCCACCCAGGTTGACAGAACGAACACTGAAGCTTTCTTT

V: TRBV29-1
J: TRBJ2-1
size: few
D: TRBD1
CDR3: CSARTGGGYEQFF
DNA: TGCAGCGCACGGACAGGGGGCGGGTATGAGCAGTTCTTC

V: TRBV5-5
J: TRBJ2-5
size: many
D: NA
CDR3: CASSLGQGGGETQYF
DNA: TGTGCCAGCAGCTTGGGACAGGGAGGTGGAGAGACCCAGTACTTC

V: TRBV12-3/TRBV12-4
J: TRBJ2-3
size: many
D: TRBD2
CDR3: CASSSTSGFTDTQYF
DNA: TGTGCCAGCAGTTCCACTAGCGGGTTCACAGATACGCAGTATTTT

V: TRBV28
J: TRBJ2-7
size: NA
D: NA
CDR3: CASSLPPARGRGNAQYF
DNA: TGTGCCAGCAGTTTACCACCCGCAAGGGGCCGGGGAAACGCGCAGTACTTC

V: TRBV4-2
J: TRBJ2-1
size: few
D: NA
CDR3: CASYCGDRSYNEQFF
DNA: TGTGCCAGCTATTGTGGAGACCGATCCTACAATGAGCAGTTCTTC

V: TRBV7-7
J: TRBJ2-7
size: NA
D: TRBD2
CDR3: CASSLEWGGSYEQYF
DNA: TGTGCCAGCAGCTTAGAGTGGGGGGGATCCTACGAGCAGTACTTC

V: TRBV21-1
J: TRBJ2-3
size: few
D: NA
CDR3: CASSKAGVNGTSLDTQYF
DNA: TGTGCCAGCAGCAAAGCGGGGGTCAACGGGACTAGCCTGGATACGCAGTATTTT

V: TRBV18
J: TRBJ2-5
size: many
D: TRBD1
CDR3: CASSLDRGQETQYF
DNA: TGTGCCAGCTCACTAGACAGGGGACAAGAGACCCAGTACTTC

V: TRBV7-9
J: TRBJ1-4
size: NA
D: NA
CDR3: CASSLGQGYGEEKLFF
DNA: TGTGCCAGCAGCTTAGGCCAAGGTTACGGAGAAGAAAAACTGTTTTTT

V: TRBV11-2
J: TRBJ1-2
size: few
D: NA
CDR3: CASSLLLNGYGYTF
DNA: TGTGCCAGCAGCTTATTGCTTAATGGCTATGGCTACACCTTC

V: TRBV29-1
J: TRBJ1-1
size: NA
D: TRBD1
CDR3: CSVFGQANTEAFF
DNA: TGCAGCGTTTTCGGACAGGCTAACACTGAAGCTTTCTTT

V: TRBV3-1
J: TRBJ2-7
size: many
D: TRBD2
CDR3: CASSQGLAVLYEQYF
DNA: TGTGCCAGCAGCCAAGGACTAGCGGTCCTCTACGAGCAGTACTTC